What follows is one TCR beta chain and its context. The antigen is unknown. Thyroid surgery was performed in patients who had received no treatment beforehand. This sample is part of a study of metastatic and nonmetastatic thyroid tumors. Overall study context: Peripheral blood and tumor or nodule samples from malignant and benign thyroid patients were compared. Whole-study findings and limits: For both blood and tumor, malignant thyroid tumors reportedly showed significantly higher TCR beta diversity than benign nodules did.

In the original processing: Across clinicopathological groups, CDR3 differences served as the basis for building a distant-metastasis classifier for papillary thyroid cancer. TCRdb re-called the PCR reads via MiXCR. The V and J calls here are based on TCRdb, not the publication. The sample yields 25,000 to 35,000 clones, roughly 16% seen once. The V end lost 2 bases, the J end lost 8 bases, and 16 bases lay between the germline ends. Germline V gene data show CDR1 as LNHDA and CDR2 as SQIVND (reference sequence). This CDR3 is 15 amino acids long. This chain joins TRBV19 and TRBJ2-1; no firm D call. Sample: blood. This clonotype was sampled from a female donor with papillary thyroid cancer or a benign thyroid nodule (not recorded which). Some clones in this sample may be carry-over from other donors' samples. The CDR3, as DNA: TGTGCCAGTAGTATACCGGTCCATGGAGTCCATGAGCAGTTCTTC. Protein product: CASSIPVHGVHEQFF.